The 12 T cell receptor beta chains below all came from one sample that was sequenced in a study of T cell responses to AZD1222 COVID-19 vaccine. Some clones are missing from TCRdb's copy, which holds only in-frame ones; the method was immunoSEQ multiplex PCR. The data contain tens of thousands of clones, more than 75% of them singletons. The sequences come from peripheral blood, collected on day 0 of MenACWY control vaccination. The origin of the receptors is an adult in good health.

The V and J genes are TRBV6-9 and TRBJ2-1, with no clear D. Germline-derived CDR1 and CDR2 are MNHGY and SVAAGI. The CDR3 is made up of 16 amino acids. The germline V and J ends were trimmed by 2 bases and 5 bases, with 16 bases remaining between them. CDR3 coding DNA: TGTGCCAGCAGTTATGCGTGGGTAAGGTCAGACAATGAGCAGTTCTTC. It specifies CASSYAWVRSDNEQFF.

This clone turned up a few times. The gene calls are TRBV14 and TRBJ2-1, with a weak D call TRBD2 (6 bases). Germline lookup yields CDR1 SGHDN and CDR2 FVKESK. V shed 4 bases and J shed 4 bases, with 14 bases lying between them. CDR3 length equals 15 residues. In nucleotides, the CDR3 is TGTGCCAGCAGCCCCCCCAGCGGGTCTTACAATGAGCAGTTCTTC. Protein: CASSPPSGSYNEQFF.

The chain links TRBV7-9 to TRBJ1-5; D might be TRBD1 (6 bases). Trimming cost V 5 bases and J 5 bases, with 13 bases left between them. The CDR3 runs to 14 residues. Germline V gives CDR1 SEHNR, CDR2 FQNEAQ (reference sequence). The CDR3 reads CASSPQGSYQPQHF. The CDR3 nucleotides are TGTGCCAGCAGCCCACAGGGCAGTTATCAGCCCCAGCATTTT. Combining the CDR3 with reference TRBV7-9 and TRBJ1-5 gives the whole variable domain DTGVSQNPRHKITKRGQNVTFRCDPISEHNRLYWYRQTLGQGPEFLTYFQNEAQLEKSRLLSDRFSAERPKGSFSTLEIQRTEQGDSAMYLCASSPQGSYQPQHFGDGTRLSIL.

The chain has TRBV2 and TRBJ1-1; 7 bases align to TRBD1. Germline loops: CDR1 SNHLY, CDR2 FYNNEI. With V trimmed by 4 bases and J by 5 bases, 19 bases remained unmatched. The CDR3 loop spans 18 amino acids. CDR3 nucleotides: TGTGCCAGCAGTGGCTTAGTGGGACAGTACACCAGGAGGACTGAAGCTTTCTTT. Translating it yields CASSGLVGQYTRRTEAFF.

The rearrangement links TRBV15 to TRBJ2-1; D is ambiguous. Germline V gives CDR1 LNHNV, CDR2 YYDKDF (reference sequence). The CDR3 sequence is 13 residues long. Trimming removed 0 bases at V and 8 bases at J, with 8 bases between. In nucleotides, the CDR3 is TGTGCCACCAGCAGAGATGCCGGTGATGAGCAGTTCTTC. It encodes CATSRDAGDEQFF.

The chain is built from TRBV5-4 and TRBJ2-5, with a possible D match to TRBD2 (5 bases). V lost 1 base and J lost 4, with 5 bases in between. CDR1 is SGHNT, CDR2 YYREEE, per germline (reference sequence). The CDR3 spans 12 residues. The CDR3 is CASSLRGETQYF. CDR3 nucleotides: TGTGCCAGCAGCTTGCGGGGAGAGACCCAGTACTTC.

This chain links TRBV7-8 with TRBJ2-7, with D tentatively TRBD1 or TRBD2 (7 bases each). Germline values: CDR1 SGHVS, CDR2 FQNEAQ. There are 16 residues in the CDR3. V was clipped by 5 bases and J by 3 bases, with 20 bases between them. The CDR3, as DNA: TGTGCCAGCAGCCGAGCGGCAGGGGGAGGGTTCTACGAGCAGTACTTC. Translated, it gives CASSRAAGGGFYEQYF.

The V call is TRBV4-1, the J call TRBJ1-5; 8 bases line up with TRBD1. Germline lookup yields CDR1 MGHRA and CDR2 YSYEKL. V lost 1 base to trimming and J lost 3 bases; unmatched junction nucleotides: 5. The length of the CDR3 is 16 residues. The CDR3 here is CASSQGFQGANQPQHF. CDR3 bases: TGCGCCAGCAGCCAAGGGTTCCAGGGGGCCAATCAGCCCCAGCATTTT.

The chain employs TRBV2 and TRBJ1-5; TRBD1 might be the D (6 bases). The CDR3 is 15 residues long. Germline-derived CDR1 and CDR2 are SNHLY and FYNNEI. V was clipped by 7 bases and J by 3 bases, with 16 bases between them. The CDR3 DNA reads TGTGCCAGCACTGAGTTAGGACAGAACAATCAGCCCCAGCATTTT. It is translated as CASTELGQNNQPQHF. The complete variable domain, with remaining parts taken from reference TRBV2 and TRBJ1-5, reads EPEVTQTPSHQVTQMGQEVILRCVPISNHLYFYWYRQILGQKVEFLVSFYNNEISEKSEIFDDQFSVERPDGSNFTLKIRSTKLEDSAMYFCASTELGQNNQPQHFGDGTRLSIL.

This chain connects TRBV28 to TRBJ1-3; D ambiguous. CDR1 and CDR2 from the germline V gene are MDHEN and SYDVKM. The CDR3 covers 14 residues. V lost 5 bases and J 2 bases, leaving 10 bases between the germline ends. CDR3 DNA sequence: TGTGCCAGCAGTCTCTTAGTGGCTGGAAACACCATATATTTT. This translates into CASSLLVAGNTIYF.

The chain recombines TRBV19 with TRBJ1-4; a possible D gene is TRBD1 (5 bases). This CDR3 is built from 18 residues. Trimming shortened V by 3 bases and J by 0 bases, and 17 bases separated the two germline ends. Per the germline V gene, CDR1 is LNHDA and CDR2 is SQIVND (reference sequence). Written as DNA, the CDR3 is TGTGCCAGTAGTATGGGACTACAGTTAGTTGCAACTAATGAAAAACTGTTTTTT. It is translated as CASSMGLQLVATNEKLFF.

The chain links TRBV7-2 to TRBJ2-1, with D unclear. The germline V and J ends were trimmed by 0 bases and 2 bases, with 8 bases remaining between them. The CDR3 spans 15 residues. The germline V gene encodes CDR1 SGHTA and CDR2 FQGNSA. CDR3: CASSLAGIAYNEQFF. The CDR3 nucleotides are TGTGCCAGCAGCTTAGCGGGAATAGCCTACAATGAGCAGTTCTTC. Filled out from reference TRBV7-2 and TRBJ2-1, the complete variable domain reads GAGVSQSPSNKVTEKGKDVELRCDPISGHTALYWYRQSLGQGLEFLIYFQGNSAPDKSGLPSDRFSAERTGGSVSTLTIQRTQQEDSAVYLCASSLAGIAYNEQFFGPGTRLTVL.